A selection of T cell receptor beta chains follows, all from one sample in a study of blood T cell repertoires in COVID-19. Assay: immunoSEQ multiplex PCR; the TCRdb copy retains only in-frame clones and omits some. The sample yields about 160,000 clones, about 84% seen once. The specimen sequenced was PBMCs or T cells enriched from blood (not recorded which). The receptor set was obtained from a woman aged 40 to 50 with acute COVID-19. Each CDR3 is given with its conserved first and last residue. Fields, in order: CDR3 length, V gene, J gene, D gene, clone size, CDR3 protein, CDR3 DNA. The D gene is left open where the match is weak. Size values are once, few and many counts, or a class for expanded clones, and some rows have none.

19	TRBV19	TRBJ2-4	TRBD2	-	CASSPGTSGGILAKNIQYF	TGTGCCAGTAGTCCGGGGACTAGCGGAGGCATCCTAGCCAAAAACATTCAGTACTTC
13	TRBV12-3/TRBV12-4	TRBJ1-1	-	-	CASSPLQDKEAFF	TGTGCCAGCAGCCCACTGCAGGACAAGGAAGCTTTCTTT
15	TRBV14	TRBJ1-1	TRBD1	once	CASSQAGGQATEAFF	TGTGCCAGCAGCCAAGCTGGGGGACAGGCCACTGAAGCTTTCTTT
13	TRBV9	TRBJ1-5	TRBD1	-	CATNRGLDQPQHF	TGTGCCACCAACAGGGGGCTCGATCAGCCCCAGCATTTT
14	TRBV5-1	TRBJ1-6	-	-	CASSWEDNNSPLHF	TGCGCCAGCAGCTGGGAGGACAATAATTCACCCCTCCACTTT
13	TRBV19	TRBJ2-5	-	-	CASSQGFQETQYF	TGTGCCAGCTCTCAGGGGTTCCAAGAGACCCAGTACTTC
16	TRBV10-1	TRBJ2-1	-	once	CASSELGADSYNEQFF	TGCGCCAGCAGTGAGTTGGGCGCTGACTCCTACAATGAGCAGTTCTTC
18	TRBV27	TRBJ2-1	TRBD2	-	CASRGLAGGPDPYNEQFF	TGTGCCAGCAGAGGACTAGCGGGAGGTCCAGATCCCTACAATGAGCAGTTCTTC
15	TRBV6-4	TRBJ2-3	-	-	CASSERSGGVDTQYF	TGTGCCAGCAGTGAGAGGAGCGGAGGCGTAGATACGCAGTATTTT
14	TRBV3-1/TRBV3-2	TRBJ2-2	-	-	CASSQVRGIGELFF	TGTGCCAGCAGCCAGGTCAGGGGAATCGGGGAGCTGTTTTTT
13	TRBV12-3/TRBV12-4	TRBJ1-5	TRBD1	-	CASSRQGSQPQHF	TGTGCCAGCAGCCGACAGGGGAGTCAGCCCCAGCATTTT
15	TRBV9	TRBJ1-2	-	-	CASAPIGGAGYGYTF	TGTGCCAGCGCTCCCATTGGGGGGGCCGGCTATGGCTACACCTTC
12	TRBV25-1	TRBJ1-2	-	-	CASSAQGKGYTF	TGTGCCAGCAGTGCACAGGGAAAGGGCTACACCTTC
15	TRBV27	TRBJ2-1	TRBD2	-	CASSRGASGFNEQFF	TGTGCCAGCTCCCGGGGGGCTAGCGGGTTCAATGAGCAGTTCTTC
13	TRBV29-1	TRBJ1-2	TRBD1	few	CSVWDREPYGYTF	TGCAGCGTATGGGACAGGGAACCGTATGGCTACACCTTC
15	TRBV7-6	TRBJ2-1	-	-	CASSSVISADNEQFF	TGTGCCAGCAGCTCCGTTATAAGCGCAGACAATGAGCAGTTCTTC
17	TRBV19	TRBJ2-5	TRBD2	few	CASTPGLAGALRETQYF	TGTGCCAGTACCCCAGGACTAGCGGGAGCGCTTCGGGAGACCCAGTACTTC
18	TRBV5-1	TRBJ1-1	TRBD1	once	CASLPGRAGDRVNTEAFF	TGCGCCAGCCTACCAGGCCGAGCTGGGGACAGGGTGAACACTGAAGCTTTCTTT
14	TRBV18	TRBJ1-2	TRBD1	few	CASSPRDRGYGYTF	TGTGCCAGCTCACCCCGGGACAGGGGATACGGCTACACCTTC
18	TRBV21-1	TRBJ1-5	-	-	CASSRIRVRGGRNQPQHF	TGTGCCAGCAGTCGGATTCGGGTTAGGGGTGGGCGCAATCAGCCCCAGCATTTT
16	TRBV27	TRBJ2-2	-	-	CASSLSPRSNTGELFF	TGTGCCAGCAGTTTAAGTCCGCGCTCGAACACCGGGGAGCTGTTTTTT
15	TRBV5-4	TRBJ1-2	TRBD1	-	CASSWGQGDFDGYTF	TGTGCCAGCAGCTGGGGACAGGGAGATTTCGATGGCTACACCTTC